This entry features one T cell receptor beta chain sequence. Antigen: not known. The data are from a study of cytomegalovirus exposure and HLA in healthy donors. In the PCR, 60 Vbeta and 13 Jbeta primers were used. The table came from immunoSEQ multiplex PCR; TCRdb's copy has only in-frame clones and leaves some out. Altogether about 160,000 clones are present, approximately 74% being singletons, with the ten largest covering over 2.5%. Findings and caveats of the study: Later analysis identified a missense DCLRE1C variant that was linked to TCR beta V- and J-gene trimming.

The receptor was isolated from a woman aged 25 to 39 in good health and CMV-seronegative. Sample: PBMCs.

DNA of the CDR3: TGTGCCAGCAGTAATAGCAATCAGCCCCAGCATTTT. This codes for CASSNSNQPQHF. The chain links TRBV9 to TRBJ1-5, with no clear D. Germline CDR1 and CDR2: SGDLS and YYNGEE. Trimming removed 5 bases at V and 0 bases at J, with 3 bases between. This CDR3 is 12 amino acids long.